One and the same sample provided the 14 T cell receptor beta chains below, sequenced in a study of T cells in localized non-small cell lung cancer. The repertoire was sequenced with immunoSEQ multiplex PCR; TCRdb's copy has only in-frame clones and lacks some. Of some 11,000 clones in the sample, 80% to 90% were seen once. The sample was peripheral blood, taken before any cancer treatment. The receptors originated from a male donor at least 60 years old with stage I lung adenocarcinoma.

The V and J genes are TRBV28 and TRBJ1-5; D gene ambiguous. CDR1 is MDHEN, CDR2 SYDVKM, per germline. The CDR3 runs to 14 residues. V gave up 6 bases and J gave up 5 bases, with 14 bases separating them. The CDR3 loop is CASSLPRRDQPQHF. The CDR3 DNA reads as TGTGCCAGCAGCCTCCCCCGGAGGGATCAGCCCCAGCATTTT.

The chain joins TRBV15 to TRBJ2-1; maybe TRBD2 (6 bases). The CDR3 spans 15 residues. V gave up 0 bases and J gave up 5 bases, with 11 bases separating them. The germline gives CDR1 LNHNV, CDR2 YYDKDF (reference sequence). In DNA form, the CDR3 reads TGTGCCACCAGCAGAGATCTGGGGGGAAACAATGAGCAGTTCTTC. Protein sequence: CATSRDLGGNNEQFF.

This clone showed up just a few times. V is TRBV11-2 and J is TRBJ1-3, with 8 bases fitting TRBD1. Germline V CDR1 and CDR2: SGHAT, FQNNGV. The CDR3 is 14 residues long. The V and J ends lost 5 bases and 2 bases, in that order; junction bases with no gene match: 2. CDR3 coding DNA: TGTGCCAGCAGCCTGGACAGGGCTGGAAACACCATATATTTT. It codes for CASSLDRAGNTIYF. Based on the CDR3 plus reference TRBV11-2 and TRBJ1-3, the full variable domain is EAGVAQSPRYKIIEKRQSVAFWCNPISGHATLYWYQQILGQGPKLLIQFQNNGVVDDSQLPKDRFSAERLKGVDSTLKIQPAKLEDSAVYLCASSLDRAGNTIYFGEGSWLTVV.

The rearrangement links TRBV19 to TRBJ1-5; 7 bases map to TRBD1. This CDR3 is built from 15 residues. Germline values: CDR1 LNHDA, CDR2 SQIVND (reference sequence). The junction had 7 bases not matched to a gene; V was cut back by 6 bases and J by 2 bases. CDR3: CASRSQGGGNQPQHF. CDR3 bases: TGTGCCAGTAGGAGTCAGGGGGGCGGCAATCAGCCCCAGCATTTT.

The rearrangement joins TRBV4-1 to TRBJ2-7; 7 bases are a match to TRBD2. Looked up from germline, CDR1 is MGHRA and CDR2 is YSYEKL. This CDR3 comprises 14 residues. V gave up 2 bases and J gave up 4 bases; unmatched junction bases: 5. The CDR3 loop reads CASSQTGLVYEQYF. For the CDR3, the DNA is TGCGCCAGCAGCCAAACCGGACTAGTGTACGAGCAGTACTTC.

The V and J genes are TRBV2 and TRBJ1-3; TRBD1 is a possible D gene (6 bases). V was trimmed by 6 bases and J by 4 bases, leaving 25 bases between them. The CDR3 is 18 residues long. Germline V CDR1 and CDR2: SNHLY, FYNNEI. In DNA form, the CDR3 reads TGTGCCAGCAGGGCAGGAGGGGCGTGGGGGGCGCTCGGAAACACCATATATTTT. As protein: CASRAGGAWGALGNTIYF.

The V and J genes are TRBV28 and TRBJ1-2; D is uncertain. V shed 4 bases and J shed 8 bases, with 14 bases lying between them. CDR3 length: 13 amino acids. Germline V CDR1 and CDR2: MDHEN, SYDVKM. The CDR3, as DNA: TGTGCCAGCAGTTCCCCCCAGGTGCGGGGCTACACCTTC. This encodes CASSSPQVRGYTF.

The chain employs TRBV5-4 and TRBJ2-3; maybe TRBD2 (5 bases). The germline gives CDR1 SGHNT, CDR2 YYREEE (reference sequence). The CDR3 is 15 residues long. With 5 bases removed from V and 2 bases from J, the gap between germline ends came to 15 bases. The CDR3 loop is CASSTKRTPTDTQYF. The CDR3 region has the DNA TGTGCCAGCAGTACGAAGCGGACCCCCACAGATACGCAGTATTTT.

In DNA form, the CDR3 reads TGTGCCAGCAGTTCTCAGGCCGGGACAGGGCCAATTTACGAGCAGTACTTC. Translation gives CASSSQAGTGPIYEQYF. The chain combines TRBV28 with TRBJ2-7; TRBD1 matches 9 bases. The CDR3 length is 17 residues. CDR1 and CDR2 (germline): MDHEN, SYDVKM. V gave up 4 bases and J gave up 4 bases; unmatched junction bases: 14. The entire variable domain, with the rest obtained from reference TRBV28 and TRBJ2-7, is as follows: DVKVTQSSRYLVKRTGEKVFLECVQDMDHENMFWYRQDPGLGLRLIYFSYDVKMKEKGDIPEGYSVSREKKERFSLILESASTNQTSMYLCASSSQAGTGPIYEQYFGPGTRLTVT.

This clone has a handful of counts. The identical CDR3 is also encoded by other nucleotide sequences in the sample. The rearrangement uses TRBV7-2 and TRBJ2-5; D is unclear. The CDR3 extends over 13 amino acids. The V and J ends lost 2 bases and 2 bases respectively, with 6 bases between them. CDR1 and CDR2 (germline): SGHTA, FQGNSA. CDR3 sequence reads: CASSLTPQETQYF. In DNA, the CDR3 is TGTGCCAGCAGCTTAACCCCGCAAGAGACCCAGTACTTC.

To note about this clone: One end of the junction varies from germline; a read error may be responsible. This chain uses TRBV11-2 with TRBJ2-1; TRBD2 aligns across 12 bases. Germline CDR1 reads SGHAT; CDR2 reads FQNNGV. The CDR3 is made up of 13 amino acids. CDR3 sequence (DNA): TGTGCCAGCAGGTTAGGGACTAGCGGGCTAGGCGTCTTC. This gives the protein CASRLGTSGLGVF.

This chain links TRBV6-5 with TRBJ1-2; D uncertain. With 4 bases removed from V and 7 bases from J, the gap between germline ends came to 7 bases. CDR3 length: 11 residues. The germline gives CDR1 MNHEY, CDR2 SVGAGI. The DNA for the CDR3 is TGTGCCAGCAGTTCCGTAGGTGGCTACACCTTC. Its translation is CASSSVGGYTF.

This rearrangement joins TRBV27 to TRBJ2-1; D possibly uses TRBD1 or TRBD2 (6 bases each). The V gene lost 3 bases and the J gene lost 6 bases, with 12 bases spanning the gap. The germline V gene encodes CDR1 MNHEY and CDR2 SMNVEV (reference sequence). This CDR3 spans 14 amino acids. In DNA, the CDR3 is TGTGCCAGCAGTTTTTGGGGGGCGAGCAATGAGCAGTTCTTC. Its protein is CASSFWGASNEQFF.

The V gene is TRBV29-1, the J gene TRBJ2-5; TRBD2 matches at 7 bases. Germline CDR1 is SQVTM and CDR2 is ANQGSEA. With 4 bases clipped from V and 5 bases from J, the junction kept 16 bases outside the gene matches. CDR3 length equals 16 residues. This chain's CDR3 is CSVAPPKSGATETQYF. CDR3 bases: TGCAGCGTTGCCCCCCCTAAAAGCGGGGCCACGGAGACCCAGTACTTC.